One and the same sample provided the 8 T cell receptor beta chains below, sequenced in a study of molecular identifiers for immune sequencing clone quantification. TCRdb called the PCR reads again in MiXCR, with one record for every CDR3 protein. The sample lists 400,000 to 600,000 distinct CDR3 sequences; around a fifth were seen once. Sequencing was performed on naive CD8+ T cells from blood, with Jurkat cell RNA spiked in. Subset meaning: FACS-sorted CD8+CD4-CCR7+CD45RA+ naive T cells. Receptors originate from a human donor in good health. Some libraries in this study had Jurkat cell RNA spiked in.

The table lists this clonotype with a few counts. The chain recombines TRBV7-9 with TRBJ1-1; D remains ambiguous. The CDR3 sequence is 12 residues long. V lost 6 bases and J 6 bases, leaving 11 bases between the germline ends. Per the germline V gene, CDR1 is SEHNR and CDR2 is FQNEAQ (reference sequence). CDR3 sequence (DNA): TGTGCCAGCAGTGGAGGCGCCGCTGAAGCTTTCTTT. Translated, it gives CASSGGAAEAFF.

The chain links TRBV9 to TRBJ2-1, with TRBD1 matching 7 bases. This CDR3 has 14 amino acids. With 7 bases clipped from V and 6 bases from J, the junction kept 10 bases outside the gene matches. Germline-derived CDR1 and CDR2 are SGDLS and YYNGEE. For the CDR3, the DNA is TGTGCCAGCGGCCCCACGACAGGGCCCAATGAGCAGTTCTTC. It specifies CASGPTTGPNEQFF.

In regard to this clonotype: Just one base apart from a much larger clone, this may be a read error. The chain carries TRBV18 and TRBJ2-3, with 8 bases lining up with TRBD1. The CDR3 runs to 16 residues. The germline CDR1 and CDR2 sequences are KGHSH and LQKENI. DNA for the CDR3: TGTGCCAGCCCACCACCGGACAGGGAAGAGGCAGATACGCAGTATTTT. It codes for CASPPPDREEADTQYF.

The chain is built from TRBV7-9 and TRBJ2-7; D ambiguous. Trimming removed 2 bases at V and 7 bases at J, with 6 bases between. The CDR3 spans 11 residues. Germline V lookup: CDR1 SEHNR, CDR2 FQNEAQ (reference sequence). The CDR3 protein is CASSLNREQYF. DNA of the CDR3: TGTGCCAGCAGCTTAAATCGGGAGCAGTACTTC.

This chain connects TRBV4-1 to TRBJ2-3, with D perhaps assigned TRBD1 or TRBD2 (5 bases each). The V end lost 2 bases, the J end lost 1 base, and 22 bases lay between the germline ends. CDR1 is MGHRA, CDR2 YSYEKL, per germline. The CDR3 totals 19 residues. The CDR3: CASSQKGLAGFTRTDTQYF. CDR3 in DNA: TGCGCCAGCAGCCAAAAGGGGCTAGCCGGGTTTACCCGCACAGATACGCAGTATTTT.

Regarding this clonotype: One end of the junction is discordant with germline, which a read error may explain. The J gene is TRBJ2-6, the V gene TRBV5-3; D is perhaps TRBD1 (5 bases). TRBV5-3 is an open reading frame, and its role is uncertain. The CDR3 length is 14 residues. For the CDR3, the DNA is TGTGCCAGCAGCTGGAGCTCTGGGGCCAGCGTCCTGACTTTC. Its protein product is CASSWSSGASVLTF.

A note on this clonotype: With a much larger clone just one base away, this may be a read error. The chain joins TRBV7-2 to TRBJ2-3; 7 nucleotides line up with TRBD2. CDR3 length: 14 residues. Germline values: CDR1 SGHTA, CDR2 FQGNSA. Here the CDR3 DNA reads TGTGCCAGCAGCTTAGCGGGAGGGCAAGATACGCGGTATTTT. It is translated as CASSLAGGQDTRYF.

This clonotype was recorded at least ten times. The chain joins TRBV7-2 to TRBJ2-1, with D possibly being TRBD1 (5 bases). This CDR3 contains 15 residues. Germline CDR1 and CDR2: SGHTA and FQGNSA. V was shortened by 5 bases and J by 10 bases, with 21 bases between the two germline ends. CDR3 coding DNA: TGTGCCAGCAGCCCCAGTTCGGGCAGGGCCCAGGAGCAGTTCTTC. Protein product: CASSPSSGRAQEQFF. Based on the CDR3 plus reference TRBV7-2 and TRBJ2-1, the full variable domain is GAGVSQSPSNKVTEKGKDVELRCDPISGHTALYWYRQSLGQGLEFLIYFQGNSAPDKSGLPSDRFSAERTGGSVSTLTIQRTQQEDSAVYLCASSPSSGRAQEQFFGPGTRLTVL.